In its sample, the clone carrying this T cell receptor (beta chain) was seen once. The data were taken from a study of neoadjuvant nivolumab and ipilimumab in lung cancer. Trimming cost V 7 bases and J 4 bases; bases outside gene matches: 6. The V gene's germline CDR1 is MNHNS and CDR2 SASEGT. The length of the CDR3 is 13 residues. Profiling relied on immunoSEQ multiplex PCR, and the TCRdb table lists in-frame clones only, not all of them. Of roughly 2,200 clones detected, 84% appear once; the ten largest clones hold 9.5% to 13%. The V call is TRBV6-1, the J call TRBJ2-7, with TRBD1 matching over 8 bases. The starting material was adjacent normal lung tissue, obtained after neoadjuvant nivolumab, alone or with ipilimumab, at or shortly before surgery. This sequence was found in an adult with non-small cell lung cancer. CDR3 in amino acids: CASTGTGLYEQYF. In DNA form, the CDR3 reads TGTGCCAGCACCGGGACAGGATTATACGAGCAGTACTTC.